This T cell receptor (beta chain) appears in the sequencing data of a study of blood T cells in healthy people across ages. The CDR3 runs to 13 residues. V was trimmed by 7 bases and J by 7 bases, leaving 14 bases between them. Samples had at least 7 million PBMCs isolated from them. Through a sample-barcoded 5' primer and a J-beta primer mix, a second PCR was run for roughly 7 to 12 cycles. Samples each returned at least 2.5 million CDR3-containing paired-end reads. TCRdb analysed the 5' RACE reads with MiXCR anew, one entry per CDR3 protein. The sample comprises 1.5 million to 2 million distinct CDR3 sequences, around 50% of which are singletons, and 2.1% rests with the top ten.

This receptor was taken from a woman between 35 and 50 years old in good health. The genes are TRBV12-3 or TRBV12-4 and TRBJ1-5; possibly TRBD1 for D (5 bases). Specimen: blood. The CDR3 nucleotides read TGTGCCAGCACCAATAGGGGAGGCCAGCCCCAGCATTTT. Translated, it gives CASTNRGGQPQHF.